This paragraph reports one TCR beta chain. Its specificity is unknown. TCRdb used MiXCR to reprocess the 5' RACE reads, holding one entry per CDR3 protein. The sample contains fewer than 180,000 distinct CDR3 sequences, 40% to 50% of which appear only once. Trimming removed 11 bases from V and 3 bases from J; junction bases left unmatched: 20. Germline lookup yields CDR1 SNHLY and CDR2 FYNNEI. This CDR3 contains 17 residues. The data were obtained in a study of CD8 T cells in ankylosing spondylitis. Study-level findings and limits: From matched ankylosing spondylitis synovial fluid, disease-linked clones were reportedly recovered at significantly enriched levels.

The sequenced sample consisted of synovial fluid, either unsorted or a sorted T cell fraction (not recorded which). This receptor was identified in a male donor with ankylosing spondylitis. The chain employs TRBV2 and TRBJ2-7, with 9 nucleotides matching TRBD2. DNA for the CDR3: TGTGCCGCGCTTGGGCTGGCTATAGCGGGAGAAGTCTACGAGCAGTACTTC. Protein product: CAALGLAIAGEVYEQYF.